This record concerns one T cell receptor (beta chain) sequence. These data originate in a study of shared clonotypes between healthy human individuals. The wider study: Sampling drew on donors who were a couple of women and a few men aged 18 to 49.

The V gene's germline CDR1 is WSHSY and CDR2 SAAADI. V shed 6 bases and J 6 bases; nucleotides not matched to a gene: 18. The CDR3 has 18 amino acids. Method: immunoSEQ multiplex PCR; TCRdb's copy keeps in-frame clones and lacks some. The repertoire holds roughly 2.2 million clones, with roughly 90% as singletons. The study drew its donors from healthy HIV-negative adults without recent acute infections or vaccinations. Investigators divided CD4+ cells into CD45RA+ naive and CD45RA-negative memory subsets. The gene calls are TRBV10-2 and TRBJ2-1, with 9 bases lining up with TRBD1. The sequence derives from a man between 18 and 35 years old in good health. Some clones in this sample may be carry-over from other donors' samples. Sample: naive CD4+ T cells from PBMCs. Indicated subset: CD45RA+ positively selected. The CDR3 DNA reads TGCGCCAGCAGCCCCGGACAGGGGACGCCCCAACGGGTCAATGAGCAGTTCTTC. Protein: CASSPGQGTPQRVNEQFF.